Reported below is one T cell receptor (beta chain). Given a much more abundant clone one base away, this may be a read error. These data are taken from a study of immune reconstitution after stem cell transplant in scleroderma. TCRdb re-analysed the RT-PCR reads in MiXCR, keeping a single row per CDR3 protein. This table holds around 2,600 distinct CDR3 sequences, 3.6% found once. The CDR3 has 15 amino acids. In germline, CDR1 is SGHRS, CDR2 YFSETQ. The chain joins TRBV5-1 to TRBJ2-7; D is perhaps TRBD2 (6 bases). The material was obtained before or after autologous hematopoietic stem cell transplantation (not recorded which). The TCR was taken from a human donor with systemic sclerosis. Written as DNA, the CDR3 is TGCGCCAGCAGCTTGGATCCTAGCGTCTCCTACGGGCAGTACTTC. Its translation is CASSLDPSVSYGQYF. Filled out from reference TRBV5-1 and TRBJ2-7, the complete variable domain reads KAGVTQTPRYLIKTRGQQVTLSCSPISGHRSVSWYQQTPGQGLQFLFEYFSETQRNKGNFPGRFSGRQFSNSRSEMNVSTLELGDSALYLCASSLDPSVSYGQYFGPGTRLTVT.